These T cell receptor beta chains were read from a single sample in a study of T cell responses to AZD1222 COVID-19 vaccine. The assay was immunoSEQ multiplex PCR, and TCRdb's table has in-frame clones only and misses some. The table lists 60,000 to 75,000 clones, about 85% of them singletons. The sequencing used peripheral blood, collected on day 0 of AZD1222 vaccination. The receptors derive from an adult in good health. The CDR3 runs from the conserved cysteine through the conserved F or W. A D gene is named only where the DNA matches it firmly. Clone sizes are given selectively: once, few, many, or a class where the clone is expanded.

D gene	clone size	V gene	J gene	CDR3 protein	CDR3 DNA
.	once	TRBV11-2	TRBJ2-6	CASSFPGANVLTF	TGTGCCAGCAGCTTCCCTGGGGCCAACGTCCTGACTTTC
.	.	TRBV19	TRBJ1-4	CASTIGRGNEKLFF	TGTGCCAGTACCATAGGCAGGGGTAATGAAAAACTGTTTTTT
.	.	TRBV5-1	TRBJ2-1	CASSFGDHNEQFF	TGCGCCAGCAGCTTTGGGGATCACAATGAGCAGTTCTTC
TRBD1	.	TRBV19	TRBJ1-5	CASSLGQGVQPQHF	TGTGCCAGTAGCCTGGGACAGGGGGTCCAGCCCCAGCATTTT
.	.	TRBV20-1	TRBJ2-1	CSASSARNPGNEQFF	TGCAGTGCTAGTTCGGCTAGAAATCCGGGGAATGAGCAGTTCTTC
TRBD1	.	TRBV7-8	TRBJ2-5	CASSGGQGKETQYF	TGTGCCAGCAGTGGGGGACAGGGTAAAGAGACCCAGTACTTC
TRBD1	.	TRBV18	TRBJ1-2	CASSLDRELDGYTF	TGTGCCAGCTCCCTAGACAGGGAGCTAGATGGCTACACCTTC
TRBD1	.	TRBV9	TRBJ1-2	CASSVVGTGGTTYTF	TGTGCCAGCAGCGTAGTAGGGACAGGCGGCACGACGTACACCTTC
.	.	TRBV7-8	TRBJ2-1	CASSLALPGFSSYNEQFF	TGTGCCAGCAGCTTAGCCCTACCAGGGTTTTCATCCTACAATGAGCAGTTCTTC
.	.	TRBV7-2	TRBJ1-2	CASSLENAYGYTF	TGTGCCAGCAGCTTAGAAAATGCATATGGCTACACCTTC
TRBD1	.	TRBV28	TRBJ1-2	CASRRTGPYGYTF	TGTGCCAGCAGACGGACAGGCCCCTATGGCTACACCTTC
.	once	TRBV28	TRBJ2-7	CASSLLAIREQYF	TGTGCCAGCAGTTTACTCGCGATTCGGGAGCAGTACTTC
.	.	TRBV19	TRBJ2-7	CASSTGKSYEQYF	TGTGCCAGTAGTACAGGGAAATCCTACGAGCAGTACTTC
TRBD1	.	TRBV2	TRBJ1-6	CASTPDRGISPLHF	TGTGCCAGCACCCCTGACAGGGGGATTTCACCCCTCCACTTT
.	.	TRBV5-8	TRBJ2-1	CASSFKGSSYNEQFF	TGTGCCAGCAGCTTTAAGGGGAGCTCCTACAATGAGCAGTTCTTC
.	.	TRBV12-3/TRBV12-4	TRBJ2-5	CASSSPGTETQYF	TGTGCCAGCAGTTCCCCAGGGACAGAGACCCAGTACTTC
.	.	TRBV5-4	TRBJ1-2	CASSSGGYTF	TGTGCCAGCAGCTCCGGAGGCTACACCTTC
.	.	TRBV5-1	TRBJ1-1	CASSLTGSTEAFF	TGCGCCAGCAGCTTGACAGGGAGTACTGAAGCTTTCTTT
.	.	TRBV3-1/TRBV3-2	TRBJ2-7	CASSRTVGSAREQYF	TGTGCCAGCAGCCGTACCGTCGGGTCAGCAAGGGAGCAGTACTTC
.	few	TRBV29-1	TRBJ1-2	CSAETTGNYGYTF	TGCAGCGCAGAAACCACGGGGAACTATGGCTACACCTTC
.	few	TRBV10-3	TRBJ1-5	CAISDKLLTDSSNQPQHF	TGTGCCATCAGTGATAAGCTTCTAACCGACAGTAGCAATCAGCCCCAGCATTTT
.	.	TRBV29-1	TRBJ1-2	CSVEQGTGWGYTF	TGCAGCGTTGAACAAGGGACCGGATGGGGCTACACCTTC